This T cell receptor (beta chain) stems from a study of T-cell memory formation after mild COVID-19. Points on this clonotype: The antigen is undetermined.

Findings and caveats of the study: There were some responding clones in pre-infection memory, which suggested that cross-reactive memory had joined.

After 5'RACE with constant-segment primers, TCR alpha and TCR beta cDNA libraries carrying sample barcodes and UMIs were obtained. In TCRdb, the 5' RACE reads were re-called with MiXCR into one record per CDR3 protein. This sample has 250,000 to 400,000 distinct CDR3 sequences, with 14% found just once. V was clipped by 10 bases and J by 6 bases; unmatched bases: 11. This CDR3 is 14 amino acids long. The germline CDR1 and CDR2 sequences are MNHEY and SVGEGT. The TCR was taken from a man aged 18-30 years who had mild COVID-19 (a few samples of this study predate the infection). Cell type and time point are not known. Sample: PBMCs or a T cell subset sorted from them (not recorded which). This chain connects TRBV6-2 or TRBV6-3 to TRBJ2-2; 7 bases line up with TRBD1. The DNA of the CDR3 is TGTGCCACCCGACAGGGTAGTAACGCCGGGGAGCTGTTTTTT. It codes for CATRQGSNAGELFF.